The 13 T cell receptor beta chains below were found in one sample sequenced in a study of shared clonotypes between healthy human individuals (dated by TCRdb to the early 2020s). To prepare the library, the immunoSEQ multiplex PCR assay was applied. Here the immuneACCESS table is served through TCRdb, limited to in-frame sequences with V and J called. Missing clones are a known gap in these copies; in checked studies unresolved V genes cover under half, and the rest lacks a known reason. The sample table records over 700,000 clones; around 70% of these occur just once. The ten largest account for more than 1.5% of the sample. The specimen was memory CD4+ T cells sorted from blood. This specimen's cell subset or site label, per the study, means: CD45RA-negative fraction. The receptors here all came from a woman in her 30s in good health.

The rearrangement links TRBV18 to TRBJ2-3; tentative D call: TRBD2 (6 bases). The CDR3 runs 15 residues. Germline V gene data show CDR1 as KGHSH and CDR2 as LQKENI. Trimming removed 1 base from V and 2 bases from J, with 10 bases in between. The CDR3 spells CASSPLPGLTDTQYF. CDR3 DNA sequence: TGTGCCAGCTCACCACTCCCGGGACTCACAGATACGCAGTATTTT.

The chain is built from TRBV7-2 and TRBJ2-2; 10 nucleotides align to TRBD1. The CDR3 has 14 residues. From germline, CDR1 is SGHTA and CDR2 FQGNSA. V dropped 5 bases and J dropped 5; count of bases not matched to a gene: 2. The CDR3 nucleotides read TGTGCCAGCAGCGCGGGACAGGGGACCGGGGAGCTGTTTTTT. This codes for CASSAGQGTGELFF. The whole variable domain, remainder taken from reference TRBV7-2 and TRBJ2-2, is GAGVSQSPSNKVTEKGKDVELRCDPISGHTALYWYRQSLGQGLEFLIYFQGNSAPDKSGLPSDRFSAERTGGSVSTLTIQRTQQEDSAVYLCASSAGQGTGELFFGEGSRLTVL.

V and J are TRBV4-1 and TRBJ1-4, with a possible D match to TRBD1 (5 bases). The V end was cut by 0 bases, the J end by 7 bases, with 15 bases between. The CDR3 extends over 16 amino acids. From germline, CDR1 is MGHRA and CDR2 YSYEKL. CDR3 in amino acids: CASSQDPDRSSEKLFF. CDR3 coding DNA: TGCGCCAGCAGCCAAGATCCCGACAGATCGAGTGAAAAACTGTTTTTT.

This clone was found a few times. This sequence joins TRBV7-3 and TRBJ2-1, with 10 bases aligning to TRBD2. From germline, CDR1 is SGHTA and CDR2 FQGTGA. The J segment lost 8 bases and the V segment lost 5 bases, leaving 12 bases of the junction unmatched. The CDR3 length is 16 residues. CDR3 residues: CASSPGPGLARHEQFF. The CDR3 nucleotides are TGTGCCAGCAGCCCAGGCCCGGGACTAGCGAGACATGAGCAGTTCTTC. The full variable domain, rest sourced from reference TRBV7-3 and TRBJ2-1, is GAGVSQTPSNKVTEKGKYVELRCDPISGHTALYWYRQSLGQGPEFLIYFQGTGAADDSGLPNDRFFAVRPEGSVSTLKIQRTERGDSAVYLCASSPGPGLARHEQFFGPGTRLTVL.

This clone was seen just once. The genes are TRBV18 and TRBJ2-2; perhaps TRBD1 as D (6 bases). The germline V and J ends were trimmed by 0 bases and 0 bases, with 8 bases remaining between them. The CDR3 extends over 16 amino acids. Germline V lookup: CDR1 KGHSH, CDR2 LQKENI. CDR3 sequence: CASSPPRGPNTGELFF. Here the CDR3 DNA reads TGTGCCAGCTCACCACCCAGGGGTCCGAACACCGGGGAGCTGTTTTTT.

With regard to this clone: The identical CDR3 is also encoded by other nucleotide sequences in the sample. The chain joins TRBV18 to TRBJ2-5, with D possibly matching TRBD1 (5 bases). Trimming stripped 1 base from V and 4 bases from J, with 7 bases between. The CDR3 runs 13 residues. Looked up from germline, CDR1 is KGHSH and CDR2 is LQKENI. CDR3 bases: TGTGCCAGCTCACCACGGGGCGGAGAGACCCAGTACTTC. Protein product: CASSPRGGETQYF.

The chain carries TRBV29-1 and TRBJ1-2, with TRBD1 matching over 7 bases. CDR3 length: 14 amino acids. The germline V gene has CDR1 SQVTM and CDR2 ANQGSEA. V shed 1 base and J 4 bases; nucleotides not matched to a gene: 6. The CDR3 protein is CSVEGRGPFYGYTF. As DNA, the CDR3 is TGCAGCGTTGAAGGAAGGGGGCCCTTCTATGGCTACACCTTC.

This chain links TRBV5-1 with TRBJ2-5, with TRBD1 identical over 7 bases. In germline, CDR1 is SGHRS, CDR2 YFSETQ. This CDR3 is built from 14 residues. V lost 8 bases to trimming and J lost 4 bases; unmatched junction nucleotides: 11. The CDR3 protein is CASSTGAIGETQYF. CDR3 nucleotide sequence: TGCGCCAGTAGCACAGGGGCGATAGGAGAGACCCAGTACTTC.

The rearrangement uses TRBV28 and TRBJ2-7; tentatively, D is TRBD2 (6 bases). Germline lookup yields CDR1 MDHEN and CDR2 SYDVKM. The CDR3 runs to 15 residues. With 6 bases removed from V and 1 base from J, the gap between germline ends came to 16 bases. The CDR3 DNA follows: TGTGCCAGCAGGACCCCCGGGACTCCTTCCTACGAGCAGTACTTC. Its translation is CASRTPGTPSYEQYF.

This clone was observed a single time. The chain joins TRBV4-1 to TRBJ1-4, with D possibly TRBD1 on 5 matching bases. CDR3 length: 17 amino acids. Germline V lookup: CDR1 MGHRA, CDR2 YSYEKL. V was trimmed by 0 bases and J by 9 bases, leaving 20 bases between them. The CDR3 protein is CASSQDLGGRAAKKLFF. CDR3 sequence (DNA): TGCGCCAGCAGCCAAGATCTGGGGGGAAGGGCGGCGAAAAAACTGTTTTTT.

This clone was counted only a few times. The genes are TRBV19 and TRBJ2-5, with 11 bases fitting TRBD2. Trimming removed 4 bases from V and 0 bases from J; junction bases left unmatched: 4. Per the germline V gene, CDR1 is LNHDA and CDR2 is SQIVND (reference sequence). This CDR3 has 16 residues. The CDR3 bases are TGTGCCAGTAGTACTAGCGGGAGGACCCACCAAGAGACCCAGTACTTC. This sequence encodes CASSTSGRTHQETQYF.

This chain connects TRBV28 to TRBJ2-7; a possible D gene is TRBD2 (5 bases). V was pared by 6 bases and J by 6 bases, with 15 bases between. Germline assignment: CDR1 MDHEN and CDR2 SYDVKM. This CDR3 contains 13 residues. The CDR3 DNA reads as TGTGCCAGCAGAGGGCACGGGGAAAGCGAGCAGTACTTC. Encoded protein: CASRGHGESEQYF.

This clone was observed a single time. This rearrangement joins TRBV27 to TRBJ2-1; 11 bases map to TRBD2. Trimming removed 6 bases from V and 9 bases from J; junction bases left unmatched: 7. Germline V lookup: CDR1 MNHEY, CDR2 SMNVEV (reference sequence). This CDR3 is built from 14 residues. The DNA of the CDR3 is TGTGCCAGCAGAACTAGCGGGAGAGGAGGTGAGCAGTTCTTC. It yields the protein CASRTSGRGGEQFF.